This T cell receptor beta chain was recorded in a study of blood T cells in healthy people across ages. Broader study findings: Researchers report that TCR beta diversity correlated strongly with naive T cell percentage. Older individuals had lower TCR beta diversity per million T cells (the decline was roughly linear).

Through a sample-barcoded 5' primer and a J-beta primer mix, a second PCR was run for roughly 7 to 12 cycles. CDR3-containing paired-end reads numbered at least 2.5 million in each sample. TCRdb re-called the 5' RACE reads with MiXCR, one entry per CDR3 protein. The sample holds nearly 800,000 distinct CDR3 sequences, more than 55% seen once. Donors were healthy Caucasian individuals from Russia aged about 6 to 95. The ends were cut back, 4 bases at V and 3 bases at J, with 16 bases in the middle. Germline V gene data show CDR1 as LGHDT and CDR2 as YNNKEL (reference sequence). This CDR3 region has 15 residues. Points on this clonotype: The antigen is undetermined.

This clonotype was sampled from a man aged 40-49 years in good health. V is TRBV3-1 and J is TRBJ2-7, with D perhaps TRBD1 or TRBD2 (5 bases each). The sequencing sample was made of blood. This CDR3 reads CASSRNRDADYEQYF. Here the CDR3 DNA reads TGTGCCAGCAGCCGGAACCGGGACGCAGACTACGAGCAGTACTTC.